The rows below give T cell receptor beta chains drawn from one sample of a study of blood T cell repertoires in COVID-19. Generated by immunoSEQ multiplex PCR, the TCRdb table keeps only in-frame clones and is missing some. The sample contains 200,000 to 250,000 clones, around 89% of which appear only once. Sequencing was carried out using PBMCs or T cells enriched from blood (not recorded which). Every receptor here comes from a woman aged 18 to 35 in a cohort exposed to, infected with or recovered from COVID-19 (not recorded which). The CDR3 runs from the conserved cysteine through the conserved F or W. The D gene is left open where the match is weak. Rows may omit the clone size; those that give it use once, few, many or a size class.

v_call: TRBV5-1
j_call: TRBJ2-1
d_call: TRBD2
clone_size: .
cdr3_length: 15
cdr3_aa: CASSLALAGRNEQFF
cdr3_nt: TGCGCCAGCAGCTTGGCCCTAGCGGGAAGGAATGAGCAGTTCTTC

v_call: TRBV11-2
j_call: TRBJ2-1
d_call: .
clone_size: .
cdr3_length: 13
cdr3_aa: CASSLGTTNEQFF
cdr3_nt: TGTGCCAGCAGCTTAGGGACTACAAATGAGCAGTTCTTC

v_call: TRBV19
j_call: TRBJ2-1
d_call: .
clone_size: .
cdr3_length: 17
cdr3_aa: CASSKGTGGRSYNEQFF
cdr3_nt: TGTGCCAGTAGTAAGGGGACTGGCGGGCGCTCCTACAATGAGCAGTTCTTC

v_call: TRBV10-3
j_call: TRBJ1-6
d_call: .
clone_size: once
cdr3_length: 14
cdr3_aa: CAISEGVGNSPLHF
cdr3_nt: TGTGCCATCAGTGAAGGGGTGGGCAATTCACCCCTCCACTTT

v_call: TRBV6-1
j_call: TRBJ2-7
d_call: TRBD2
clone_size: .
cdr3_length: 16
cdr3_aa: CASSEAGGVPSYEQYF
cdr3_nt: TGTGCCAGCAGTGAAGCGGGAGGGGTTCCTTCCTACGAGCAGTACTTC

v_call: TRBV3-1/TRBV3-2
j_call: TRBJ1-2
d_call: .
clone_size: once
cdr3_length: 13
cdr3_aa: CASSPTRVYGYTF
cdr3_nt: TGTGCCAGCAGCCCAACTAGGGTGTATGGCTACACCTTC

v_call: TRBV5-1
j_call: TRBJ1-5
d_call: TRBD1
clone_size: .
cdr3_length: 15
cdr3_aa: CASSLDGTEYQPQHF
cdr3_nt: TGCGCCAGCAGCTTAGACGGGACAGAATATCAGCCCCAGCATTTT

v_call: TRBV6-1
j_call: TRBJ1-5
d_call: .
clone_size: many
cdr3_length: 16
cdr3_aa: CASSDQALLSNQPQHF
cdr3_nt: TGTGCCAGCAGTGACCAGGCCCTTTTGAGCAATCAGCCCCAGCATTTT

v_call: TRBV7-3
j_call: TRBJ1-6
d_call: TRBD1
clone_size: .
cdr3_length: 13
cdr3_aa: CASSPDRNSPLHF
cdr3_nt: TGTGCCAGCAGCCCGGACAGGAATTCACCCCTCCACTTT

v_call: TRBV14
j_call: TRBJ2-3
d_call: TRBD2
clone_size: .
cdr3_length: 16
cdr3_aa: CASSLLAGPMGNTQYF
cdr3_nt: TGTGCCAGCAGCCTACTAGCGGGACCCATGGGAAATACGCAGTATTTT

v_call: TRBV18
j_call: TRBJ2-7
d_call: TRBD2
clone_size: .
cdr3_length: 14
cdr3_aa: CASSPREGNYEQYF
cdr3_nt: TGTGCCAGCTCCCCCCGGGAGGGGAACTACGAGCAGTACTTC

v_call: TRBV19
j_call: TRBJ1-1
d_call: TRBD1
clone_size: .
cdr3_length: 13
cdr3_aa: CASGDSMNTEAFF
cdr3_nt: TGTGCCAGCGGGGACAGCATGAACACTGAAGCTTTCTTT

v_call: TRBV7-3
j_call: TRBJ1-1
d_call: .
clone_size: few
cdr3_length: 13
cdr3_aa: CASSKRQETEAFF
cdr3_nt: TGTGCCAGCAGCAAAAGACAGGAAACTGAAGCTTTCTTT

v_call: TRBV19
j_call: TRBJ2-1
d_call: TRBD1
clone_size: .
cdr3_length: 15
cdr3_aa: CASSSRQGGSNEQFF
cdr3_nt: TGTGCCAGTAGCTCTCGACAGGGTGGCTCCAATGAGCAGTTCTTC

v_call: TRBV28
j_call: TRBJ2-7
d_call: .
clone_size: .
cdr3_length: 13
cdr3_aa: CASRLTDSYEQYF
cdr3_nt: TGTGCCAGCAGGTTGACAGACTCCTACGAGCAGTACTTC

v_call: TRBV7-6
j_call: TRBJ2-1
d_call: TRBD2
clone_size: .
cdr3_length: 18
cdr3_aa: CASSLVIPSGDSYNEQFF
cdr3_nt: TGTGCCAGCAGCTTAGTAATCCCCAGCGGGGACTCCTACAATGAGCAGTTCTTC

v_call: TRBV2
j_call: TRBJ2-1
d_call: TRBD2
clone_size: .
cdr3_length: 13
cdr3_aa: CASRTLAENEQFF
cdr3_nt: TGTGCCAGCAGGACACTAGCGGAGAATGAGCAGTTCTTC

v_call: TRBV27
j_call: TRBJ2-7
d_call: TRBD1
clone_size: .
cdr3_length: 13
cdr3_aa: CASSPGTAYEQYF
cdr3_nt: TGTGCCAGCAGTCCAGGGACAGCCTACGAGCAGTACTTC

v_call: TRBV11-2
j_call: TRBJ2-7
d_call: TRBD1
clone_size: .
cdr3_length: 16
cdr3_aa: CASSPRPGTGFHEQYF
cdr3_nt: TGTGCCAGTTCACCAAGACCCGGGACAGGGTTCCACGAGCAGTACTTC

v_call: TRBV20-1
j_call: TRBJ1-2
d_call: .
clone_size: .
cdr3_length: 13
cdr3_aa: CSASEDSGYGYTF
cdr3_nt: TGCAGTGCTAGTGAGGACAGTGGCTATGGCTACACCTTC

v_call: TRBV2
j_call: TRBJ1-4
d_call: .
clone_size: .
cdr3_length: 14
cdr3_aa: CASSEVQINEKLFF
cdr3_nt: TGTGCCAGCAGTGAAGTTCAGATTAATGAAAAACTGTTTTTT

v_call: TRBV27
j_call: TRBJ2-1
d_call: .
clone_size: .
cdr3_length: 12
cdr3_aa: CASARGYNEQFF
cdr3_nt: TGTGCCAGCGCCCGGGGCTACAATGAGCAGTTCTTC

v_call: TRBV6-6
j_call: TRBJ2-3
d_call: TRBD1
clone_size: .
cdr3_length: 14
cdr3_aa: CASSNRQGKDTQYF
cdr3_nt: TGTGCCAGCAGTAACCGACAGGGTAAAGATACGCAGTATTTT

v_call: TRBV10-3
j_call: TRBJ1-2
d_call: TRBD1
clone_size: .
cdr3_length: 15
cdr3_aa: CAISSPGQFPYGYTF
cdr3_nt: TGTGCCATCAGTTCTCCGGGACAGTTTCCTTATGGCTACACCTTC

v_call: TRBV2
j_call: TRBJ1-6
d_call: .
clone_size: .
cdr3_length: 15
cdr3_aa: CASSTSSGVDSPLHF
cdr3_nt: TGTGCCAGCAGTACGTCCTCAGGGGTCGATTCACCCCTCCACTTT

v_call: TRBV18
j_call: TRBJ2-5
d_call: .
clone_size: once
cdr3_length: 15
cdr3_aa: CASSPPGRGLETQYF
cdr3_nt: TGTGCCAGCTCACCACCCGGCAGGGGATTGGAGACCCAGTACTTC

v_call: TRBV5-1
j_call: TRBJ1-2
d_call: .
clone_size: .
cdr3_length: 15
cdr3_aa: CASRPGGNLNYGYTF
cdr3_nt: TGCGCCAGCAGGCCGGGGGGGAATCTTAACTATGGCTACACCTTC

v_call: TRBV9
j_call: TRBJ2-3
d_call: .
clone_size: .
cdr3_length: 14
cdr3_aa: CASSVTPSTDTQYF
cdr3_nt: TGTGCCAGCAGCGTGACACCCAGCACAGATACGCAGTATTTT

v_call: TRBV5-1
j_call: TRBJ2-2
d_call: TRBD2
clone_size: .
cdr3_length: 15
cdr3_aa: CASSFRGEDTGELFF
cdr3_nt: TGCGCCAGCAGCTTTCGGGGGGAGGACACCGGGGAGCTGTTTTTT

v_call: TRBV7-9
j_call: TRBJ1-2
d_call: .
clone_size: .
cdr3_length: 12
cdr3_aa: CASSAVTDGYTF
cdr3_nt: TGTGCCAGCAGCGCCGTCACAGATGGCTACACCTTC

v_call: TRBV9
j_call: TRBJ1-3
d_call: TRBD1
clone_size: .
cdr3_length: 16
cdr3_aa: CASSETGLGSGNTIYF
cdr3_nt: TGTGCCAGCAGTGAGACAGGGTTGGGGTCTGGAAACACCATATATTTT

v_call: TRBV9
j_call: TRBJ1-1
d_call: .
clone_size: .
cdr3_length: 14
cdr3_aa: CASSQRPSNTEAFF
cdr3_nt: TGTGCCAGCAGCCAGCGGCCCTCAAACACTGAAGCTTTCTTT

v_call: TRBV12-5
j_call: TRBJ1-2
d_call: TRBD1
clone_size: .
cdr3_length: 15
cdr3_aa: CASGSSGQGRDGYTF
cdr3_nt: TGTGCTAGTGGTTCCTCCGGACAGGGTCGAGATGGCTACACCTTC

v_call: TRBV2
j_call: TRBJ1-5
d_call: TRBD1
clone_size: .
cdr3_length: 16
cdr3_aa: CASSEQGVIGNQPQHF
cdr3_nt: TGTGCCAGCAGTGAACAGGGGGTTATTGGCAATCAGCCCCAGCATTTT

v_call: TRBV25-1
j_call: TRBJ1-2
d_call: .
clone_size: few
cdr3_length: 13
cdr3_aa: CASSESVEYGYTF
cdr3_nt: TGTGCCAGCAGTGAATCTGTTGAGTATGGCTACACCTTC

v_call: TRBV19
j_call: TRBJ1-5
d_call: .
clone_size: .
cdr3_length: 15
cdr3_aa: CASSIPGQGNQPQHF
cdr3_nt: TGTGCCAGTAGTATTCCGGGACAAGGCAATCAGCCCCAGCATTTT

v_call: TRBV6-5
j_call: TRBJ2-3
d_call: TRBD2
clone_size: .
cdr3_length: 15
cdr3_aa: CASTVASGATDTQYF
cdr3_nt: TGTGCCAGCACTGTGGCTAGCGGGGCCACAGATACGCAGTATTTT

v_call: TRBV5-1
j_call: TRBJ1-3
d_call: .
clone_size: .
cdr3_length: 14
cdr3_aa: CASSLAAGRNTIYF
cdr3_nt: TGCGCCAGCAGCTTGGCCGCGGGGAGAAACACCATATATTTT

v_call: TRBV2
j_call: TRBJ1-6
d_call: .
clone_size: .
cdr3_length: 14
cdr3_aa: CASSEDSRYSPLHF
cdr3_nt: TGTGCCAGCAGTGAAGACAGTCGATATTCACCCCTCCACTTT

v_call: TRBV7-9
j_call: TRBJ2-3
d_call: .
clone_size: .
cdr3_length: 14
cdr3_aa: CASSRDSSTDTQYF
cdr3_nt: TGTGCCAGCAGCCGGGACTCTTCCACAGATACGCAGTATTTT

v_call: TRBV7-9
j_call: TRBJ1-1
d_call: .
clone_size: .
cdr3_length: 13
cdr3_aa: CASLTGMNTEAFF
cdr3_nt: TGTGCCAGCCTCACGGGGATGAACACTGAAGCTTTCTTT

v_call: TRBV20-1
j_call: TRBJ1-2
d_call: .
clone_size: .
cdr3_length: 14
cdr3_aa: CSASPTGNGYGYTF
cdr3_nt: TGCAGTGCTAGTCCCACGGGGAACGGCTATGGCTACACCTTC

v_call: TRBV2
j_call: TRBJ1-5
d_call: TRBD1
clone_size: .
cdr3_length: 15
cdr3_aa: CASSVGGGSNQPQHF
cdr3_nt: TGTGCCAGCAGCGTAGGGGGCGGTAGCAATCAGCCCCAGCATTTT

v_call: TRBV18
j_call: TRBJ1-1
d_call: .
clone_size: .
cdr3_length: 14
cdr3_aa: CASSPPEANTEAFF
cdr3_nt: TGTGCCAGCTCACCACCAGAAGCGAACACTGAAGCTTTCTTT

v_call: TRBV5-1
j_call: TRBJ2-3
d_call: .
clone_size: .
cdr3_length: 15
cdr3_aa: CASSLERSGRDTQYF
cdr3_nt: TGCGCCAGCAGCTTGGAACGAAGCGGTCGCGATACGCAGTATTTT

v_call: TRBV6-5
j_call: TRBJ2-5
d_call: .
clone_size: .
cdr3_length: 12
cdr3_aa: CASQIRLETQYF
cdr3_nt: TGTGCCAGCCAGATTAGACTAGAGACCCAGTACTTC